Each of the 21 T cell receptor beta chains below was sequenced from the same sample in a study of T cells expressing NK-cell markers. TCRdb reprocessed the 5' RACE reads, with one entry per CDR3 protein and no DNA. The sample holds 550,000 to 600,000 distinct CDR3 sequences. Sequences were obtained from blood T cells: a sorted CD56 or NKG2C T cell subset, CD4+ or CD8+ T cells, or bulk PBMC T cells (not recorded which). These receptors came from a man aged 18 to 30 in good health.

V is TRBV12-3 or TRBV12-4 and J is TRBJ2-1; the D call from TCRdb, TRBD1, cannot be confirmed without DNA. The CDR3 sequence is 17 residues long. This chain's CDR3 is CASSFNPGGSSYNEQFF.

The chain combines TRBV9 with TRBJ2-2; the D gene TCRdb calls, TRBD1, cannot be checked with no DNA. The CDR3 runs 12 residues. Germline CDR1 reads SGDLS; CDR2 reads YYNGEE. The CDR3 loop reads CASRDRSGELFF.

This chain links TRBV5-1 with TRBJ2-7; TCRdb outputs TRBD1, but without DNA this stays unchecked. The CDR3 runs 15 residues. Germline assignment: CDR1 SGHRS and CDR2 YFSETQ. The CDR3 reads CASSRSPGVSYEQYF.

The gene calls are TRBV27 and TRBJ2-5; TCRdb picks TRBD1, but there is no DNA to check that call. This CDR3 is 15 amino acids long. Germline assignment: CDR1 MNHEY and CDR2 SMNVEV (reference sequence). The CDR3 reads CASSSPGTGRETQYF.

The CDR3 protein is CASSEGGGYTF. The chain employs TRBV6-1 and TRBJ1-2. The CDR3 runs to 11 residues. Germline V lookup: CDR1 MNHNS, CDR2 SASEGT.

The chain couples TRBV11-2 to TRBJ2-1; the D gene TCRdb calls, TRBD1, cannot be checked with no DNA. Germline CDR1 SGHAT, CDR2 FQNNGV. The CDR3 sequence is 14 residues long. CDR3 amino acids: CASSLAGEVDEQFF.

CDR3 amino acids: CASSFFSLDNEQFF. This chain links TRBV7-9 with TRBJ2-1. In germline, CDR1 is SEHNR, CDR2 FQNEAQ (reference sequence). The CDR3 loop spans 14 amino acids.

The J gene is TRBJ2-5, the V gene TRBV9; TCRdb indicates TRBD2, and absent DNA this call remains unverified. This CDR3 is built from 16 residues. Germline values: CDR1 SGDLS, CDR2 YYNGEE. This chain's CDR3 is CASSVGTSGVVETQYF.

This chain's CDR3 is CASSAQPDNFADTQYF. The chain has TRBV9 and TRBJ2-3. This CDR3 spans 16 amino acids. The germline V gene has CDR1 SGDLS and CDR2 YYNGEE.

V is TRBV6-5 and J is TRBJ2-7. This CDR3 region has 14 residues. The V gene's germline CDR1 is MNHEY and CDR2 SVGAGI. The CDR3 sequence is CASSYRSRGYEQYF.

The V gene is TRBV7-8, the J gene TRBJ2-5; absent DNA, TCRdb's TRBD2 call cannot be checked. This CDR3 region has 15 residues. CDR1 is SGHVS and CDR2 is FQNEAQ in the germline V gene. Here the CDR3 reads CASSRREGIQETQYF.

V and J are TRBV7-2 and TRBJ2-1; TCRdb picks TRBD2, but there is no DNA to check that call. CDR1 is SGHTA and CDR2 is FQGNSA in the germline V gene. The CDR3 extends over 18 amino acids. CDR3 in amino acids: CASSLARARSWLHNEQFF.

This chain connects TRBV27 to TRBJ2-2; as DNA is missing, the TRBD2 call by TCRdb cannot be tested. The CDR3 loop spans 16 amino acids. Germline CDR1 MNHEY, CDR2 SMNVEV (reference sequence). The CDR3 protein is CASSSLGAANTGELFF.

The V call is TRBV15, the J call TRBJ2-6. In germline, CDR1 is LNHNV, CDR2 YYDKDF (reference sequence). The CDR3 is made up of 14 amino acids. CDR3 region: CATSRDSGANVLTF. Complete variable domain (other parts from reference TRBV15 and TRBJ2-6): DAMVIQNPRYQVTQFGKPVTLSCSQTLNHNVMYWYQQKSSQAPKLLFHYYDKDFNNEADTPDNFQSRRPNTSFCFLDIRSPGLGDTAMYLCATSRDSGANVLTFGAGSRLTVL.

The chain employs TRBV7-2 and TRBJ2-7; lacking DNA, the TRBD2 call made by TCRdb goes unchecked. Germline V lookup: CDR1 SGHTA, CDR2 FQGNSA. The length of the CDR3 is 13 residues. The chain's CDR3 is CASSVYGPYEQYF.

This chain joins TRBV19 and TRBJ1-1. The CDR3 runs 16 residues. Germline V CDR1 and CDR2: LNHDA, SQIVND (reference sequence). The CDR3 sequence is CASSIASVMSTAEAFF.

This chain uses TRBV5-1 with TRBJ1-2; TCRdb calls TRBD1, which cannot be checked without DNA. From germline, CDR1 is SGHRS and CDR2 YFSETQ. The CDR3 is made up of 15 amino acids. The CDR3 reads CASSDRDRGEYGYTF. Variable domain in full (rest from reference TRBV5-1 and TRBJ1-2): KAGVTQTPRYLIKTRGQQVTLSCSPISGHRSVSWYQQTPGQGLQFLFEYFSETQRNKGNFPGRFSGRQFSNSRSEMNVSTLELGDSALYLCASSDRDRGEYGYTFGSGTRLTVV.

The J gene is TRBJ2-5, the V gene TRBV27; TCRdb's assignment of TRBD1 cannot be checked, as there is no DNA. The CDR3 spans 12 residues. Germline values: CDR1 MNHEY, CDR2 SMNVEV (reference sequence). The chain's CDR3 is CATLGDTETQYF.

The chain has TRBV6-2 or TRBV6-3 and TRBJ2-2. CDR3 length: 15 amino acids. CDR1 and CDR2 from the germline V gene are MNHEY and SVGEGT. The CDR3: CASSFTLTNTGELFF.

This rearrangement joins TRBV18 to TRBJ2-1; TCRdb lists TRBD1, though no DNA is available to test this call. The CDR3 is 16 residues long. Germline values: CDR1 KGHSH, CDR2 LQKENI. The CDR3 protein is CASSPLGGGGNNEQFF.

V and J are TRBV6-2 or TRBV6-3 and TRBJ2-7; TCRdb gives TRBD1 as the D gene, but with no DNA this cannot be confirmed. The CDR3 has 14 residues. In germline, CDR1 is MNHEY, CDR2 SVGEGT. The CDR3 is CASSHRGRSLEQYF.